This note documents a single TCR beta chain sequence. Clones were sequenced by immunoSEQ multiplex PCR, and TCRdb holds only the in-frame ones, with some missing. Among 110,000 or so clones listed, around 89% were seen once. These data belong to a study of T cell responses to AZD1222 COVID-19 vaccine. The V segment lost 0 bases and the J segment 0 bases; nucleotides outside the gene matches: 3. The V gene's germline CDR1 is MNHEY and CDR2 SVGAGI. This CDR3 region has 16 residues. The J gene is TRBJ2-7, the V gene TRBV6-5, with 9 positions matching TRBD1. The source of this sequence is an adult who received the AZD1222 COVID-19 vaccine. The sequencing here drew on peripheral blood, taken 28 days after the second AZD1222 dose. CDR3 DNA: TGTGCCAGCAGTTACTCGGGGACAGGGAACTCCTACGAGCAGTACTTC. Amino acid sequence: CASSYSGTGNSYEQYF.